A selection of T cell receptor beta chains follows, all from one sample in a study of shared clonotypes between healthy human individuals. Generated by immunoSEQ multiplex PCR, the TCRdb table keeps only in-frame clones and is missing some. The sample carries about 530,000 clones, about three quarters recorded once. Sequenced input: PBMCs. Receptors were obtained from a woman in her forties in good health. Some clones in this sample may be carry-over from other donors' samples. CDR3s include the opening cysteine and the closing phenylalanine or tryptophan. The order of the fields is clone size, J gene, V gene, D gene, CDR3 DNA, CDR3 protein. A D gene is named only where the DNA matches it firmly. Clone size appears in some rows only: once, few, many, or a class for an expanded clone.

>.|TRBJ2-2|TRBV28|TRBD1
TGTGCCAGCAGCCCGACAGGGCTTGTCGGGGAGCTGTTTTTT
CASSPTGLVGELFF
>.|TRBJ2-7|TRBV5-1|.
TGCGCCAGCAGCTTGGGAGGGGCCGGGTACGAGCAGTACTTC
CASSLGGAGYEQYF
>.|TRBJ1-1|TRBV5-4|TRBD1
TGTGCCAGCAGCTTCCAGGGGGCGAGGGTCGATGCTTTCTTT
CASSFQGARVDAFF
>.|TRBJ2-1|TRBV11-2|TRBD2
TGTGCCAGCAGCTTAGGCACGGGAGGCGGAGATGAGCAGTTCTTC
CASSLGTGGGDEQFF
>.|TRBJ1-5|TRBV28|TRBD1
TGTGCCAGCAGTGCCACGACAGGGGGCCTTGGGCAGCCCCAGCATTTT
CASSATTGGLGQPQHF
>few|TRBJ2-7|TRBV27|TRBD2
TGTGCCAGCACGGTCTCTAGCGGGAGATACAACGAGCAGTACTTC
CASTVSSGRYNEQYF
>.|TRBJ1-1|TRBV28|TRBD1
TGTGCCAGCAGTTTATGGAGAGGGACAGGGGGCACTGAAGCTTTCTTT
CASSLWRGTGGTEAFF
>many|TRBJ1-1|TRBV27|.
TGTGCCAGCAGCCGGGACTTCCTCGGCCTAGCTTTCTTT
CASSRDFLGLAFF
>.|TRBJ2-1|TRBV11-2|.
TGTGCCAGCAGGGGTTGGGGCAGGCACTACAATGAGCAGTTCTTC
CASRGWGRHYNEQFF
>few|TRBJ2-3|TRBV9|.
TGTGCCAGCAGCCCAGAAATAGATACGCAGTATTTT
CASSPEIDTQYF
>.|TRBJ2-1|TRBV5-1|.
TGCGCCAGCAGCTTGTTCGAGAACAATGAGCAGTTCTTC
CASSLFENNEQFF
>.|TRBJ1-5|TRBV28|TRBD1
TGTGCCAGCAGCCAGACAGGGGTAGGCCAGCCCCAGCATTTT
CASSQTGVGQPQHF
>.|TRBJ2-1|TRBV7-9|.
TGTGCCAGCAGGCCGGCGGTCGAGCAGTTCTTC
CASRPAVEQFF
>.|TRBJ2-5|TRBV7-9|TRBD2
TGTGCCAGCAGCTTCTCTAGCGGGAGTGGTGGGGAGACCCAGTACTTC
CASSFSSGSGGETQYF
>once|TRBJ2-1|TRBV7-6|.
TGTGCCAGCAGCTCAATAATACTCTCGGCGGCCAATGAGCAGTTCTTC
CASSSIILSAANEQFF
>few|TRBJ2-2|TRBV28|.
TGTGCCAGCAGGAGGGGTGGCACCGGGGAGCTGTTTTTT
CASRRGGTGELFF
>.|TRBJ2-7|TRBV5-6|.
TGTGCCAGCAGCTTGAAGCTTAGTGGGTCCTACGAGCAGTACTTC
CASSLKLSGSYEQYF
>.|TRBJ2-1|TRBV29-1|.
TGCAGCGTAGGTGGGAGAACTTACAATGAGCAGTTCTTC
CSVGGRTYNEQFF
>.|TRBJ2-3|TRBV6-1|TRBD2
TGTGCCGGCCGGGCTAGCGGGAATCCAGATACGCAGTATTTT
CAGRASGNPDTQYF
>.|TRBJ1-4|TRBV9|TRBD1
TGTGCCAGCAGCGAGGGACAGACCCCCCTCGAAAAACTGTTTTTT
CASSEGQTPLEKLFF
>.|TRBJ1-5|TRBV29-1|TRBD1
TGCAGCGTTGTAGGGACAGGGGGGGATCAGCCCCAGCATTTT
CSVVGTGGDQPQHF
>.|TRBJ1-4|TRBV18|.
TGTGCCAGCTCACAAGATGAAAAACTGTTTTTT
CASSQDEKLFF
>few|TRBJ2-1|TRBV5-6|TRBD2
TGTGCCAGCAGCTTTAGCGGGAGTCTGGGGAATGAGCAGTTCTTC
CASSFSGSLGNEQFF
>.|TRBJ2-7|TRBV6-1|.
TGTGCCAGCAGCCTAAATGGGTACGAGCAGTACTTC
CASSLNGYEQYF